This T cell receptor beta chain was recorded in a study of cytotoxic CD8 clonotypes in ibrutinib-treated CLL. The length of the CDR3 is 14 residues. Germline V gene data show CDR1 as SGDLS and CDR2 as YYNGEE. Germline trimming cut 6 bases from V and 4 bases from J; bases unmatched to any gene: 8. This table comes from immunoSEQ multiplex PCR, and its TCRdb copy is limited to in-frame clones, with some not included. In the table there are about 120,000 clones, about 58% of which are singletons. This clone was seen a few times. The chain recombines TRBV9 with TRBJ1-2; 8 nucleotides match TRBD1. The receptor's source is a human donor with chronic lymphocytic leukemia. The specimen was PBMCs, collected after 24 months of ibrutinib treatment. CDR3 loop: CASMVQGVFYGYTF. In DNA, the CDR3 is TGTGCCAGCATGGTACAGGGGGTTTTCTATGGCTACACCTTC.